This T cell receptor (beta chain) was recorded in a study of blood T cell repertoires in COVID-19 (dated by TCRdb to 2020 to 2021). Regarding the study in general: Samples from collaborators originated in the United States, Italy and Spain and spanned both the acute and convalescent phases of COVID-19. A freely available public database, intended as a resource for researchers studying the immune response to SARS-CoV-2, is where the repertoires were released. Subjects who had been exposed to COVID-19, were actively infected with it, or had recovered from it provided the deeply sampled blood TCRbeta repertoires that made up the dataset. Where available, HLA class I and class II types were obtained from metadata supplied by the sample provider rather than from assay-based typing. Samples were obtained from the ongoing ImmuneRACE study (first 160 participants) and from some 1,300 subjects provided by 6 global collaborators. Sample metadata almost always included a de-identified subject ID, COVID-19 status, age in years and sex. The material from the prospective study consisted of cDNA or gDNA derived from T cells, B-cell-depleted T cells, or PBMCs.

The immunoSEQ Assay, a bias-controlled multiplex PCR, was used to amplify TCRbeta CDR3 regions from genomic DNA. Per the original workflow: Within the assay, amplification of reference gene primers was used to estimate how many nucleated cells each sample contained. To quantify the absolute abundance of each unique TCRbeta CDR3 rearrangement, sequence reads were collapsed and filtered. Productive Simpson clonality was computed per sample as the square root of Simpson's diversity index over productive rearrangements. TCRdb holds this immuneACCESS table with in-frame rearrangements only. Some clones are missing; in checked studies, unresolved V genes explain under half, and the rest has no known cause. The V and J calls and clone size are taken from that table; D and trimming were inferred from the DNA. The sample table shows fewer than 450,000 clones, and 87% are seen once. Of the sample, roughly 6% is held by the ten largest clones.

V is shortened by 3 bases, J by 3 bases, and the region joining them spans 15 bases. The CDR3 starts with the cysteine, ends with the phenylalanine, and has 15 residues. The CDR3 DNA has 45 bases and is translated from base 1. Sequences LGHNA (CDR1) and YSLEER (CDR2) are obtained from the germline V gene. One collaborating source in Seattle enrolled patients while the patients were actively infected and followed the patients over time throughout the course of disease. The collaborating institutions used their own protocols to collect whole blood in K2EDTA tubes. For TCRbeta analysis, collaborator samples were shipped as frozen whole blood, as isolated PBMCs, or as DNA extracted from either sample type. Broader findings and caveats from the paper: How much clinical and demographic metadata was included differed by source and by participant, and the metadata was provided uncurated.

On this clone itself: Its cognate antigen has yet to be identified. Base qualities are not at hand, and no much larger clone is one base apart.

The source of this sequence is a woman in her forties or fifties with COVID-19, enrolled during active disease. The sample comprised peripheral blood. The rearranged segments are TRBV4-3 and TRBJ2-7; a tentative D match to TRBD1 spans 5 bases. The DNA sequence follows: TGCGCCAGCAGCCAGGCACAGGTGGGCAACTACGAGCAGTACTTC. Its protein product is CASSQAQVGNYEQYF.